This TCR beta chain is from a study of post-analysis software for immune sequencing data. In the study overall: Included among the disease courses, which were recorded for the cohort, were relapsing-remitting, secondary progressive and progressive-relapsing multiple sclerosis.

The CDR3 contains 15 residues. CDR1 SEHNR and CDR2 FQNEAQ come from the germline V gene (reference sequence). Germline trimming cut 6 bases from V and 5 bases from J; bases unmatched to any gene: 7. Whole-study results and caveats: Relative to controls, patients had several TRBV segments at higher frequency, with TRBV5-6, TRBV5-1 and TRBV20-1 among these. Strong co-clustering by F measure was evident for samples that had been prepared in the same batch. Significantly lower normalized Chao1 diversity was seen in multiple sclerosis patients than in controls.

Details on this clonotype: Its matching antigen is unknown.

Presence of unique molecular identifiers characterized the TCR beta cDNA libraries. Input populations of 1 to 10 million T cells gave rise to hundreds of thousands of cDNA molecules. TCRdb re-called the PCR reads through MiXCR, storing one row per CDR3 protein. The sample shows roughly 800,000 distinct CDR3 sequences, just over 45% of them seen only once. This rearrangement joins TRBV7-9 to TRBJ2-1; TRBD2 matches 10 bases. Material for sequencing was blood. The sequence was obtained from a girl aged 10 to 17 with multiple sclerosis. CDR3: CASRPPGLAHNEQFF. CDR3 DNA: TGTGCCAGCAGGCCACCGGGACTAGCGCACAATGAGCAGTTCTTC.